Each of the 20 T cell receptor beta chains below was sequenced from the same sample in a study of CD4 T cells in relation to SARS-CoV-2 and coronaviruses. Assay: immunoSEQ multiplex PCR; the TCRdb copy retains only in-frame clones and omits some. The sample yields approximately 60,000 clones, under 95% seen once. The sequenced material came from naive CD4+ T cells from PBMCs. The subset is: naive CD4+ T cells isolated by negative enrichment. These receptors originate from an adult with COVID-19.

This clone was recorded once. The chain carries TRBV4-1 and TRBJ2-1; 13 bases match TRBD2. The CDR3 loop spans 16 amino acids. The V and J ends lost 0 bases and 9 bases, in that order; junction bases with no gene match: 5. Germline CDR1 is MGHRA and CDR2 is YSYEKL. DNA of the CDR3: TGCGCCAGCAGCCAAGAACTAGCGGGAGGGATGGGTGAGCAGTTCTTC. This translates into CASSQELAGGMGEQFF.

The rearrangement uses TRBV12-1 and TRBJ2-1; whether TRBD2, the table's D call, matches the DNA was not checked. TRBV12-1 is labeled a pseudogene. This CDR3 has 15 residues. The CDR3 bases are TGTGCCAGCATCCATGGCGGGAGTCCTTACAATGAGCAGTTCTTC. Translation: CASIHGGSPYNEQFF.

The V and J genes are TRBV7-9 and TRBJ1-5; D possibly corresponds to TRBD1 (6 bases). The V gene's germline CDR1 is SEHNR and CDR2 FQNEAQ (reference sequence). The length of the CDR3 is 16 residues. The V end was cut by 1 base, the J end by 8 bases, with 18 bases between. CDR3 residues: CASSLGRLGGIEPQHF. DNA for the CDR3: TGTGCCAGCAGCTTAGGGAGGTTGGGGGGCATAGAGCCCCAGCATTTT.

The chain employs TRBV27 and TRBJ2-3; TRBD1 matches at 8 bases. Trimming cost V 4 bases and J 4 bases; bases outside gene matches: 13. Germline lookup yields CDR1 MNHEY and CDR2 SMNVEV (reference sequence). The CDR3 runs to 17 residues. The CDR3 DNA sequence: TGTGCCAGCAGTTCCCCTCTCAGACAGGGGTTGGCAGATACGCAGTATTTT. The encoded protein is CASSSPLRQGLADTQYF.

The chain combines TRBV28 with TRBJ1-5; D call uncertain. The ends were cut back, 1 base at V and 11 bases at J, with 9 bases in the middle. The CDR3 totals 12 residues. Germline V gene lookup returns CDR1 MDHEN and CDR2 SYDVKM. CDR3 coding DNA: TGTGCCAGCAGTTTATATGCCCAAACCCAGCATTTT. Translation gives CASSLYAQTQHF.

The V and J genes are TRBV15 and TRBJ1-5, with D perhaps matching TRBD1 (6 bases). The length of the CDR3 is 16 residues. Trimming removed 6 bases from V and 2 bases from J, with 17 bases in between. Germline V lookup: CDR1 LNHNV, CDR2 YYDKDF (reference sequence). The CDR3 coding sequence is TGTGCCACCAGGGAAAAAGGGGGGATGGGCAATCAGCCCCAGCATTTT. This codes for CATREKGGMGNQPQHF. Full variable domain (missing parts from reference TRBV15 and TRBJ1-5): DAMVIQNPRYQVTQFGKPVTLSCSQTLNHNVMYWYQQKSSQAPKLLFHYYDKDFNNEADTPDNFQSRRPNTSFCFLDIRSPGLGDTAMYLCATREKGGMGNQPQHFGDGTRLSIL.

The V and J genes are TRBV7-2 and TRBJ2-1; a weak D match, TRBD1 (5 bases). Deletions cut 3 bases from V and 1 base from J, with 7 bases between. CDR1 and CDR2 (germline): SGHTA, FQGNSA. The length of the CDR3 is 14 residues. The CDR3 region is CASSLQGSYNEQFF. As DNA, the CDR3 is TGTGCCAGCAGCTTGCAGGGTTCCTACAATGAGCAGTTCTTC.

The chain has TRBV6-5 and TRBJ2-7, with D unclear. Germline-derived CDR1 and CDR2 are MNHEY and SVGAGI. V was shortened by 3 bases and J by 3 bases, with 12 bases between the two germline ends. The CDR3 consists of 14 residues. The CDR3 DNA reads as TGTGCCAGCAGTTATAATCGGGCCAGCTACGAGCAGTACTTC. Its translation is CASSYNRASYEQYF.

The rearrangement links TRBV5-1 to TRBJ2-2, with 14 bases lining up with TRBD2. The V gene end was trimmed by 4 bases and the J gene end by 7 bases; junction bases not matched to a gene: 6. The CDR3 sequence is 16 residues long. Germline lookup yields CDR1 SGHRS and CDR2 YFSETQ. The CDR3 is CASSDPGLAGVGELFF. The DNA for the CDR3 is TGCGCCAGCAGCGATCCGGGACTAGCGGGAGTCGGGGAGCTGTTTTTT.

This rearrangement joins TRBV25-1 to TRBJ2-1; 10 bases align to TRBD1. J was trimmed by 1 base and V by 4 bases; bases with no gene match: 4. The CDR3 has 16 residues. In germline, CDR1 is MGHDK, CDR2 SYGVNS. The CDR3 here is CASSASGQGSYNEQFF. The DNA for the CDR3 is TGTGCCAGCAGTGCCTCGGGACAGGGGTCCTACAATGAGCAGTTCTTC.

The chain joins TRBV28 to TRBJ1-6; D may be TRBD1 (5 bases). V was trimmed by 8 bases and J by 14 bases, leaving 13 bases between them. Germline-derived CDR1 and CDR2 are MDHEN and SYDVKM. CDR3 length: 11 amino acids. The CDR3 loop is CASGAELTLHF. CDR3 bases: TGTGCCAGCGGGGCAGAACTGACCCTCCACTTT.

The chain links TRBV15 to TRBJ2-5; 8 positions agree with TRBD2. This CDR3 comprises 15 residues. V lost 3 bases and J lost 1; bases outside the gene matches: 4. Germline V gene lookup returns CDR1 LNHNV and CDR2 YYDKDF (reference sequence). The CDR3, as DNA: TGTGCCACCAGCAGGGGGACTAGGGGCCAAGAGACCCAGTACTTC. Translated: CATSRGTRGQETQYF.

This clone was seen only once. The rearrangement links TRBV11-2 to TRBJ1-1; TRBD1 matches 9 bases. This CDR3 region has 16 residues. CDR1 SGHAT and CDR2 FQNNGV come from the germline V gene. V dropped 5 bases and J dropped 0; count of bases not matched to a gene: 7. The CDR3 region is CASSSWTGELNTEAFF. CDR3 coding DNA: TGTGCCAGCAGCAGTTGGACAGGGGAACTGAACACTGAAGCTTTCTTT. The entire variable domain, with the rest obtained from reference TRBV11-2 and TRBJ1-1, is as follows: EAGVAQSPRYKIIEKRQSVAFWCNPISGHATLYWYQQILGQGPKLLIQFQNNGVVDDSQLPKDRFSAERLKGVDSTLKIQPAKLEDSAVYLCASSSWTGELNTEAFFGQGTRLTVV.

The chain uses TRBV24-1 and TRBJ2-7, with a possible D match to TRBD2 (5 bases). There are 14 residues in the CDR3. Per germline, CDR1 KGHDR and CDR2 SFDVKD. Trimming shortened V by 3 bases and J by 5 bases, and 13 bases separated the two germline ends. DNA of the CDR3: TGTGCCACCAGTGATCCCCTAGCCCGGGACGAGCAGTACTTC. Translated: CATSDPLARDEQYF.

The chain carries TRBV28 and TRBJ2-4, with D unresolved. The CDR3 length is 16 residues. Germline CDR1 and CDR2: MDHEN and SYDVKM. Trimming removed 5 bases at V and 1 base at J, with 15 bases between. Here the CDR3 DNA reads TGTGCCAGCAGTCGGAGCCGCCTAGGTGCCAAAAACATTCAGTACTTC. Amino acids: CASSRSRLGAKNIQYF.

The chain uses TRBV10-3 and TRBJ1-6; D perhaps matches TRBD1 (6 bases). Germline V gene data show CDR1 as ENHRY and CDR2 as SYGVKD. The CDR3 extends over 14 amino acids. V lost 4 bases and J lost 5, with 9 bases in between. In DNA, the CDR3 is TGTGCCATCAGTGCACGACAGGATAATTCACCCCTCCACTTT. It is translated as CAISARQDNSPLHF.

This rearrangement joins TRBV5-1 to TRBJ2-7; 15 bases align to TRBD2. Germline V gene sequence: CDR1 SGHRS, CDR2 YFSETQ. The length of the CDR3 is 16 residues. V trimming: 4 bases; J trimming: 2 bases; junction bases outside the gene matches: 4. The CDR3 protein is CASSTGLAGGPYEQYF. CDR3 bases: TGCGCCAGCAGCACCGGACTAGCGGGAGGGCCCTACGAGCAGTACTTC. Full variable domain (rest looked up from reference TRBV5-1 and TRBJ2-7): KAGVTQTPRYLIKTRGQQVTLSCSPISGHRSVSWYQQTPGQGLQFLFEYFSETQRNKGNFPGRFSGRQFSNSRSEMNVSTLELGDSALYLCASSTGLAGGPYEQYFGPGTRLTVT.

The gene calls are TRBV18 and TRBJ1-2; maybe TRBD1 (5 bases). CDR3 length: 16 residues. V shed 0 bases and J shed 4 bases, with 15 bases lying between them. Germline CDR1 reads KGHSH; CDR2 reads LQKENI. This CDR3 reads CASSPPTGTQGYGYTF. The CDR3 DNA is TGTGCCAGCTCACCACCTACCGGGACGCAGGGCTATGGCTACACCTTC. The full variable domain, completed using reference TRBV18 and TRBJ1-2, is NAGVMQNPRHLVRRRGQEARLRCSPMKGHSHVYWYRQLPEEGLKFMVYLQKENIIDESGMPKERFSAEFPKEGPSILRIQQVVRGDSAAYFCASSPPTGTQGYGYTFGSGTRLTVV.

V usage is TRBV10-3 and J usage is TRBJ2-5; the D is unclear. The CDR3 sequence is 12 residues long. Germline lookup yields CDR1 ENHRY and CDR2 SYGVKD. V lost 6 bases and J 1 base, leaving 6 bases between the germline ends. The CDR3 spells CAISHTQETQYF. For the CDR3, the DNA is TGTGCCATCAGCCACACCCAAGAGACCCAGTACTTC.

J is TRBJ2-1 and V is TRBV6-1; D call uncertain. In germline, CDR1 is MNHNS, CDR2 SASEGT. The length of the CDR3 is 14 residues. Trimming took 2 bases from V and 5 from J, leaving 10 bases between them. CDR3 nucleotide sequence: TGTGCCAGCAGTGAACAAACCCCGAACAATGAGCAGTTCTTC. Residues: CASSEQTPNNEQFF.